Here is one TCR beta chain with its context. MiXCR was run by TCRdb on the RT-PCR reads, yielding one entry per CDR3 protein. The table shows about 200,000 distinct CDR3 sequences, with about 37% occurring only once. This specimen belongs to a study of patients and donors after allogeneic stem cell transplantation. The CDR3 totals 15 residues. Germline V gene data show CDR1 as SGHRS and CDR2 as YFSETQ. V lost 0 bases to trimming and J lost 4 bases, with 13 bases between them. The TCR sequence derives from a human donor who was either an allogeneic HSCT recipient or a stem cell or donor lymphocyte infusion donor (not recorded which). It is not recorded whose cells these are; they may come from a transplant donor. This chain links TRBV5-1 with TRBJ1-2; D is perhaps TRBD1 (6 bases). Sequencing input: blood, either unsorted or a sorted T cell fraction (not recorded which). The CDR3 loop is CASSLVPGAGYGYTF. CDR3 nucleotide sequence: TGCGCCAGCAGCTTGGTTCCGGGGGCCGGCTATGGCTACACCTTC.